This TCR beta chain comes out of a study of T cells in women clearing cervical HPV infection. Overall study: Controls were women whose single incident HPV16 infection cleared within 12 months without precancer or cancer. Only a few women had HLA typing results available.

On this clone itself: Its specificity is not known. The CDR3 is cut off 3 residues early in the read; its end comes from the germline J gene.

Notes on the study in general: CIN3+ cases had significantly higher TCR richness than controls; evenness did not differ.

This CDR3 region has 13 residues. The ends lost 5 bases at V and 5 bases at J; junction bases unmatched: 4. Germline V CDR1 and CDR2: SGHAT, FQDESV (reference sequence). TCRdb's copy holds only in-frame clones and misses some; the assay was immunoSEQ multiplex PCR. The table for this sample gives 30,000 to 35,000 clones. The rearrangement links TRBV11-1 to TRBJ1-1; TRBD1 matches 8 bases. The sample taken for sequencing was blood buffy coat. The TCR sequence derives from a woman between 18 and 70 years old with a cervical HPV16 infection that either progressed to CIN3+ or cleared (not recorded which). This CDR3 reads CASSVHRGTEAFF. The CDR3 bases that were read are TGTGCCAGCAGCGTTCACAGGGGGACTGAA.